This TCR beta chain was found in a study of blood T cell repertoires in COVID-19. Study at large: COVID-19 samples, acute and convalescent, were from the United States, Italy and Spain. Sources were T cells, B-cell-depleted T cells, or PBMCs; the material itself was cDNA or gDNA.

Study processing details: Researchers report that nucleated cell counts were estimated from reference gene primer amplification. Method: immunoSEQ multiplex PCR; TCRdb's copy keeps in-frame clones and lacks some. Clone size and V and J calls were adopted from that table, with D and trimming inferred from the DNA. Here the sample spans roughly 150,000 clones, around 91% being singletons. From germline, CDR1 is MNHEY and CDR2 SMNVEV (reference sequence). This CDR3 spans 13 amino acids. V lost 9 bases and J lost 10; bases outside the gene matches: 11. This sequence was found in a woman aged 40 to 55 with acute or convalescent COVID-19. The sample was peripheral blood. V is TRBV27 and J is TRBJ2-3; TRBD1 matches at 9 bases. Here the CDR3 reads CASNPGTGPPQYF. CDR3 bases: TGTGCCAGTAACCCGGGGACAGGGCCCCCGCAGTATTTT.